The following is a TCR beta chain sequence with its context. The data originate from a study of T cells in localized non-small cell lung cancer. The junction had 5 bases not matched to a gene; V was cut back by 3 bases and J by 6 bases. Per germline, CDR1 LNHDA and CDR2 SQIVND (reference sequence). This CDR3 comprises 14 residues. The data were produced by immunoSEQ multiplex PCR, yet TCRdb's version contains in-frame clones alone and is incomplete. Among 35,000 or so clones listed, over 75% were seen once. The specimen comprised peripheral blood, sampled before any cancer treatment. This receptor was identified in a woman aged 35-75 years with stage I lung adenocarcinoma. V is TRBV19 and J is TRBJ2-7; 10 nucleotides line up with TRBD1. The CDR3 nucleotides are TGTGCCAGTAGTATCGGGACAGGGGCTCGCGAGCAGTACTTC. Translated, it gives CASSIGTGAREQYF.